This TCR beta chain was retrieved from a study of blood T cell repertoires in COVID-19. Study details: Material from acute and convalescent COVID-19 was sourced from the United States, Italy and Spain.

Authors' data handling: Nucleated cell counts were estimated from reference gene primer amplification. Assay: immunoSEQ multiplex PCR; the TCRdb copy retains only in-frame clones and omits some. The V and J calls and clone size were taken over from that table, and D and trimming were inferred from the DNA. The repertoire includes about 160,000 clones, roughly 85% of them detected once, and under 6.5% sits in the top ten. Seattle-derived patients entered the study during active infection and were followed longitudinally. From germline, CDR1 is GTSNPN and CDR2 SVGIG (reference sequence). The CDR3 has 14 amino acids. Trimming removed 0 bases from V and 4 bases from J, with 9 bases in between.

Input material: peripheral blood. The chain combines TRBV30 with TRBJ2-2, with no clear D. The source of this sequence is a woman between 45 and 60 years old with COVID-19, enrolled during active disease. CDR3 DNA sequence: TGTGCCTGGAGTGTACACCCCATCACCGGGGAGCTGTTTTTT. Its translation: CAWSVHPITGELFF.